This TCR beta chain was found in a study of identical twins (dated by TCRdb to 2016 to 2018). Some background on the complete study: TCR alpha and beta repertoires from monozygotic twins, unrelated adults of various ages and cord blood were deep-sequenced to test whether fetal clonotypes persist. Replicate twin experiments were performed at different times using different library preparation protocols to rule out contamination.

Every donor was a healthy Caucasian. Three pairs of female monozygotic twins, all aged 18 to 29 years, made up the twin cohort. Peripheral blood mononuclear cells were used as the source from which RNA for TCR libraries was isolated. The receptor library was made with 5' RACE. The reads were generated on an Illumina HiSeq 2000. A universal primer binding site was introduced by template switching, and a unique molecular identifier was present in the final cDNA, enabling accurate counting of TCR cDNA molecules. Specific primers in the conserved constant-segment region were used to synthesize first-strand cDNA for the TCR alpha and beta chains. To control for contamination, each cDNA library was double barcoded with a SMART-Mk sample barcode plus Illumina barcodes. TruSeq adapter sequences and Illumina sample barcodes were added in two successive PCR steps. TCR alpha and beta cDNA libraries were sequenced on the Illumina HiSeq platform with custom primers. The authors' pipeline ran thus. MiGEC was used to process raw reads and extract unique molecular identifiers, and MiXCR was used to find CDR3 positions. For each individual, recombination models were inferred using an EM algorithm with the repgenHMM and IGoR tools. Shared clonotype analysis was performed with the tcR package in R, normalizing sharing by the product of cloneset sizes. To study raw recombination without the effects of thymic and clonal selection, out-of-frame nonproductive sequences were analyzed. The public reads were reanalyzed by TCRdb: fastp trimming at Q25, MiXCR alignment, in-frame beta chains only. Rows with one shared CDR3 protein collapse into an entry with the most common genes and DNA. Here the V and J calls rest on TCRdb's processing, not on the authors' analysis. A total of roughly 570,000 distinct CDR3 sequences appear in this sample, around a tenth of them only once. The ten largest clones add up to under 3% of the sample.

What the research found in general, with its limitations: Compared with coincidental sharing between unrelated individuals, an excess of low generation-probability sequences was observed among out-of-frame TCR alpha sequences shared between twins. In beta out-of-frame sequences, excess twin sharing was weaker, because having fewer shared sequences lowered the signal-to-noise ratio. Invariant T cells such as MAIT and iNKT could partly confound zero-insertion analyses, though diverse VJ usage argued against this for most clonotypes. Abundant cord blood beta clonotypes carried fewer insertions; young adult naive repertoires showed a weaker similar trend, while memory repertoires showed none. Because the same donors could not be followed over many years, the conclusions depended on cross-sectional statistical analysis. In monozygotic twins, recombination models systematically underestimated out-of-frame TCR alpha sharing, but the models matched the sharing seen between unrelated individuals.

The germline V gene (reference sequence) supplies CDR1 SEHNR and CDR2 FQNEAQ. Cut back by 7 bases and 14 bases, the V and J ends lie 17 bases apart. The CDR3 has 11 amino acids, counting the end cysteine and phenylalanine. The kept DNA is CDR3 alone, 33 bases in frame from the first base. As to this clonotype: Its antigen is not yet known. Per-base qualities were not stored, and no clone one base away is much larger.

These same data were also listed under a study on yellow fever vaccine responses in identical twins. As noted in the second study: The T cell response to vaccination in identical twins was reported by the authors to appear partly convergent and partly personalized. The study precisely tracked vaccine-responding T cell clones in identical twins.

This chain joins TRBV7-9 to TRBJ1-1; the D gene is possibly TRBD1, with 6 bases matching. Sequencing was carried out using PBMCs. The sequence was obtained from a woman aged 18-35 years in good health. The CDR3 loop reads CASTNEGGLFF. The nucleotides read TGTGCCAGCACCAACGAAGGGGGTTTGTTCTTT.